What follows is one TCR beta chain and its context. Which antigen it targets is not known. No per-base quality is available; no much larger clone lies one base away. Library prep was done by the immunoSEQ multiplex PCR assay. The clones in this table, taken by TCRdb from immuneACCESS, are in-frame only. Not every clone is retained; where verified, under half of the shortfall comes from an unresolved V gene, and the cause of the rest is unknown. For this sample there are more than 45,000 clones; 85% to 95% appear just once. The ten largest clones add up to approximately 0.91% of the sample. The germline V gene (reference sequence) sets CDR1 to MNHNY and CDR2 to SVGAGI. The CDR3 measures 12 amino acids from cysteine to phenylalanine. The retained sequence is limited to the CDR3, 36 bases, with the frame set at the first base. Trimming removed 6 bases from V and 5 bases from J, leaving 10 bases between the germline ends.

This sample was included in a study of T cell changes during pregnancy in multiple sclerosis (dated by TCRdb to between 2018 and 2021). As for the study more broadly: The study looked at changes in the T cell repertoire across pregnancy in women with multiple sclerosis.

The clonotype comes from a female donor in good health, enrolled as a control in a pregnancy study. The chain uses TRBV6-6 and TRBJ2-5; the D gene cannot be named for sure. Sample: CD4+ T cells from peripheral blood mononuclear cells, taken in the second trimester of pregnancy. The sequence in DNA is TGTGCCAGCAGGGAGCTTTGGGAGACCCAGTACTTC. It codes for CASRELWETQYF.